Each of the 3 T cell receptor beta chains below was sequenced from the same sample in a study of T-cell reconstitution after alpha-beta-depleted transplantation in children. The TCRbeta library incorporated unique molecular identifiers. MiXCR was run by TCRdb on the PCR reads, yielding one entry per CDR3 protein. The profile covers over 400,000 distinct CDR3 sequences, with roughly an eighth appearing a single time and around 6% taken by the ten largest. The starting material was PBMCs from the stem cell graft donor, obtained from the stem cell graft. The source is a human donor who donated a stem cell graft to a child with combined immunodeficiency.

This clonotype was detected only a few times. The J gene is TRBJ2-7, the V gene TRBV27; TRBD2 might be the D (5 bases). Germline V gene sequence: CDR1 MNHEY, CDR2 SMNVEV (reference sequence). The V gene lost 6 bases and the J gene lost 2 bases, with 11 bases spanning the gap. The CDR3 consists of 13 residues. The CDR3 is CASRASLTYEQYF. The CDR3 coding sequence is TGTGCCAGCAGGGCTAGCCTCACCTACGAGCAGTACTTC.

This clonotype occurred many times. The rearrangement uses TRBV20-1 and TRBJ2-7, with 8 bases matching TRBD2. The CDR3 extends over 15 amino acids. Trimming cost V 0 bases and J 4 bases; bases outside gene matches: 8. CDR1 and CDR2 (germline): DFQATT, SNEGSKA (reference sequence). CDR3 sequence reads: CSARDQTGGPYEQYF. Written as DNA, the CDR3 is TGCAGTGCTAGAGATCAAACGGGAGGGCCGTACGAGCAGTACTTC.

This clonotype was counted a few times. One junction end does not reproduce the germline sequence, and a read error may be involved. The V and J genes are TRBV12-3 or TRBV12-4 and TRBJ2-3; 11 bases are a match to TRBD2. The CDR3 has 16 residues. The CDR3 region is CASSLARGTSGAPDFF. CDR3 coding DNA: TGTGCCAGCAGTTTAGCGCGGGGGACTAGCGGAGCCCCGGATTTTTTT.